These 10 T cell receptor beta chains were sequenced from one sample in a study of blood T cell repertoires in COVID-19. Libraries were prepared by immunoSEQ multiplex PCR; TCRdb keeps only in-frame clonotypes and omits some of them. The repertoire consists of 200,000 to 250,000 clones, with over 80% occurring once and the leading ten covering approximately 6.5%. The sequenced sample consisted of PBMCs or T cells enriched from blood (not recorded which). The receptor set was obtained from a woman in her 40s who had recovered from COVID-19.

The V call is TRBV5-1, the J call TRBJ2-1; 10 bases are a match to TRBD2. This CDR3 comprises 16 residues. Trimming cost V 0 bases and J 3 bases; bases outside gene matches: 3. Germline-derived CDR1 and CDR2 are SGHRS and YFSETQ. For the CDR3, the DNA is TGCGCCAGCAGCTTGGGGACTAGCGGCCTCTACAATGAGCAGTTCTTC. Translating gives CASSLGTSGLYNEQFF.

The J gene is TRBJ2-3, the V gene TRBV19; 9 nucleotides agree with TRBD2. From germline, CDR1 is LNHDA and CDR2 SQIVND (reference sequence). The junction had 4 bases not matched to a gene; V was cut back by 3 bases and J by 0 bases. CDR3 length: 16 amino acids. The CDR3 loop is CASSIRAGGSTDTQYF. DNA for the CDR3: TGTGCCAGTAGTATCAGAGCGGGAGGCAGCACAGATACGCAGTATTTT. The full variable domain, rest sourced from reference TRBV19 and TRBJ2-3, is DGGITQSPKYLFRKEGQNVTLSCEQNLNHDAMYWYRQDPGQGLRLIYYSQIVNDFQKGDIAEGYSVSREKKESFPLTVTSAQKNPTAFYLCASSIRAGGSTDTQYFGPGTRLTVL.

The sample holds a few counts of this clone. The CDR3 loop reads CASSYDSRSYGYTF. CDR3 DNA sequence: TGTGCCAGCAGTTATGATAGCCGAAGTTATGGCTACACCTTC. This chain connects TRBV6-5 to TRBJ1-2; D not resolved. Germline V gene sequence: CDR1 MNHEY, CDR2 SVGAGI. Between the trimmed V and J ends, which lost 3 bases and 5 bases, there was a span of 13 bases. CDR3 length: 14 residues.

V and J are TRBV30 and TRBJ1-1; D is unclear. Germline V gene lookup returns CDR1 GTSNPN and CDR2 SVGIG (reference sequence). The germline V and J ends were trimmed by 0 bases and 3 bases, with 5 bases remaining between them. The CDR3 sequence is 12 residues long. CDR3 loop: CAWSVRYTEAFF. CDR3 DNA sequence: TGTGCCTGGAGTGTACGGTACACTGAAGCTTTCTTT.

The chain is built from TRBV7-2 and TRBJ2-1, with D possibly matching TRBD2 (6 bases). The V and J ends lost 3 bases and 7 bases respectively, with 10 bases between them. This CDR3 is built from 13 residues. The germline CDR1 and CDR2 sequences are SGHTA and FQGNSA. CDR3: CASSFWRENEQFF. In DNA, the CDR3 is TGTGCCAGCAGCTTTTGGAGGGAAAATGAGCAGTTCTTC.

The chain combines TRBV18 with TRBJ2-2, with 10 bases aligning to TRBD1. J gave up 2 bases and V 3 bases, and 6 bases lay outside the gene matches. Germline CDR1 and CDR2: KGHSH and LQKENI. The length of the CDR3 is 17 residues. CDR3 DNA: TGTGCCAGCTCACCGTCGGGACAGGGGTTAAACACCGGGGAGCTGTTTTTT. Its translation is CASSPSGQGLNTGELFF.

This clone has a single count. The chain employs TRBV6-4 and TRBJ2-7; 8 nucleotides agree with TRBD2. V was clipped by 2 bases and J by 0 bases; unmatched bases: 12. This CDR3 contains 18 residues. Germline V gene sequence: CDR1 MRHNA, CDR2 SNTAGT. The CDR3, as DNA: TGTGCCAGCAGTGACCCCACCCGGGGGGGCCCTCACTCCTACGAGCAGTACTTC. The encoded protein is CASSDPTRGGPHSYEQYF.

V gene TRBV6-5 combines with J gene TRBJ2-7; TRBD1 might be the D (6 bases). V dropped 9 bases and J dropped 1 base, with 13 bases sitting between them. Germline CDR1 is MNHEY and CDR2 is SVGAGI. The CDR3 contains 13 residues. As DNA, the CDR3 is TGTGCCAGTCGAGGGACAACGTCCTACGAGCAGTACTTC. This gives the protein CASRGTTSYEQYF.

The chain carries TRBV11-3 and TRBJ2-5, with 9 nucleotides matching TRBD1. The germline V gene has CDR1 SGHNT and CDR2 YENEEA. V was clipped by 5 bases and J by 5 bases; unmatched bases: 6. The CDR3 extends over 14 amino acids. CDR3 in amino acids: CASSLGDRVETQYF. The DNA of the CDR3 is TGTGCCAGCAGCCTCGGGGACAGGGTGGAGACCCAGTACTTC.

The chain is built from TRBV11-2 and TRBJ2-2; TRBD2 aligns across 10 bases. CDR3 size: 16 residues. V gave up 5 bases and J gave up 4 bases; unmatched junction bases: 7. Germline lookup yields CDR1 SGHAT and CDR2 FQNNGV. CDR3 nucleotide sequence: TGTGCCAGCAGCCCACCTAGCGGGAGACGCACCGGGGAGCTGTTTTTT. This sequence encodes CASSPPSGRRTGELFF.